This T cell receptor beta chain was captured by sequencing in a study of Graves' ophthalmopathy and Graves' hyperthyroidism. Study overall: The stable label applied to hyperthyroidism with no ophthalmopathy within 18 months of follow-up. Whole-study results and caveats: Most expanded thyroid clonotypes above 0.001 frequency also appeared in blood. Stable hyperthyroidism and ophthalmopathy were told apart by a 13-signature model, which achieved about 88% sensitivity and roughly 76% specificity. Progression of ophthalmopathy was predicted by the model with approximately 71% sensitivity and roughly 73% specificity.

Notes on this clonotype: Its antigen is not known. A read error may produce the germline difference seen at one junction end.

Beta-chain TCR CDR3 regions were amplified from RNA transcripts. HTBI primers were used in a first-round RT-PCR, which preceded a second-round multiplex PCR. TCRdb analysed the multiplex PCR reads with MiXCR anew, one entry per CDR3 protein. The sample consists of over a million distinct CDR3 sequences, roughly 35% of them appearing once. This CDR3 has 16 amino acids. Germline V gene data show CDR1 as ENHRY and CDR2 as SYGVKD. The material sequenced was peripheral blood or thyroid tissue (not recorded which). The genes are TRBV10-3 and TRBJ1-6; 9 nucleotides agree with TRBD1. This TCR was sampled from an adult man with Graves' hyperthyroidism. CDR3 sequence reads: CASSTTGGSGWTPLHF. In nucleotides, the CDR3 is TGTGCCAGCAGTACCACAGGGGGCTCGGGGTGGACACCCCTCCACTTT.